These 14 T cell receptor beta chains were sequenced from one sample in a study of identical twins. One entry per CDR3 protein results from TCRdb running MiXCR on the 5' RACE reads. The repertoire holds about 890,000 distinct CDR3 sequences, with 9% to 15% as singletons. These records were also assigned to another study, of yellow fever vaccine responses in identical twins.

The sequenced sample was PBMCs. The receptors were sampled from a woman aged 18-29 years in good health.

This clonotype was seen more than once but under ten times. This chain joins TRBV4-1 and TRBJ2-5; D perhaps matches TRBD1 (5 bases). The CDR3 runs to 14 residues. The ends were cut back, 1 base at V and 4 bases at J, with 10 bases in the middle. From germline, CDR1 is MGHRA and CDR2 YSYEKL. The CDR3 sequence is CASSQGRQGETQYF. DNA for the CDR3: TGCGCCAGCAGCCAAGGGCGGCAGGGAGAGACCCAGTACTTC.

This clonotype was seen a few times. The V call is TRBV6-5, the J call TRBJ2-1, with 7 bases identical to TRBD2. The V gene's germline CDR1 is MNHEY and CDR2 SVGAGI. This CDR3 has 11 residues. V lost 8 bases to trimming and J lost 9 bases; unmatched junction nucleotides: 4. CDR3 residues: CASGGVVEQFF. CDR3 nucleotide sequence: TGTGCCAGCGGGGGGGTAGTTGAGCAGTTCTTC.

This clonotype has just a few counts. The gene calls are TRBV7-2 and TRBJ1-5; a weak D match, TRBD1 (5 bases). Germline V CDR1 and CDR2: SGHTA, FQGNSA. Trimming took 0 bases from V and 4 from J, leaving 13 bases between them. The CDR3 is 16 amino acids. CDR3 sequence reads: CASSLAVGARNQPQHF. Written as DNA, the CDR3 is TGTGCCAGCAGCTTAGCCGTTGGGGCGCGGAATCAGCCCCAGCATTTT.

The chain combines TRBV7-3 with TRBJ2-1, with 9 bases fitting TRBD2. Germline V gene sequence: CDR1 SGHTA, CDR2 FQGTGA. The CDR3 sequence is 16 residues long. With 2 bases clipped from V and 5 bases from J, the junction kept 7 bases outside the gene matches. CDR3 nucleotide sequence: TGTGCCAGCAGCTTAGGACCAGCGGGAGGCCACAATGAGCAGTTCTTC. It is translated as CASSLGPAGGHNEQFF.

The chain combines TRBV4-1 with TRBJ2-3, with no clear D. This CDR3 is 13 amino acids long. The germline V gene has CDR1 MGHRA and CDR2 YSYEKL. V shed 4 bases and J shed 7 bases, with 12 bases lying between them. The DNA of the CDR3 is TGCGCCAGCAGCCCCCTGCGAGTTAATACGCAGTATTTT. Its translation is CASSPLRVNTQYF.

In this sample, this clonotype turned up once. The genes are TRBV3-1 and TRBJ2-5; 7 bases line up with TRBD1. In germline, CDR1 is LGHDT, CDR2 YNNKEL (reference sequence). Trimming took 0 bases from V and 7 from J; bases not matched to a gene: 14. This CDR3 has 17 residues. Here the CDR3 reads CASSQDYDRAVEGTQYF. CDR3 nucleotide sequence: TGTGCCAGCAGCCAAGATTACGACAGGGCGGTGGAAGGGACCCAGTACTTC.

The chain couples TRBV20-1 to TRBJ2-1; the D gene is possibly TRBD1 (5 bases). The V and J ends lost 1 base and 8 bases respectively, with 18 bases between them. CDR1 and CDR2 (germline): DFQATT, SNEGSKA (reference sequence). The CDR3 has 15 amino acids. CDR3 residues: CSARVGAGLLDEQFF. DNA for the CDR3: TGCAGTGCTAGAGTTGGGGCAGGGTTGTTGGATGAGCAGTTCTTC.

This clonotype was found many times. CDR3 sequence (DNA): TGTGCCAGCAGTTTCACCCAAGTCCACGAGCAGTACTTC. It encodes CASSFTQVHEQYF. V gene TRBV12-3 or TRBV12-4 combines with J gene TRBJ2-7; no firm D call. The CDR3 spans 13 residues. Trimming removed 3 bases from V and 5 bases from J, with 11 bases in between.

V and J are TRBV4-1 and TRBJ1-5, with D perhaps TRBD1 (5 bases). Germline lookup yields CDR1 MGHRA and CDR2 YSYEKL. This CDR3 is built from 15 residues. The ends were cut back, 5 bases at V and 0 bases at J, with 11 bases in the middle. CDR3 region: CASSGGATSNQPQHF. CDR3 DNA sequence: TGCGCCAGCAGCGGAGGGGCGACTAGCAATCAGCCCCAGCATTTT.

The V and J genes are TRBV4-1 and TRBJ2-3, with 8 bases fitting TRBD2. Trimming cost V 4 bases and J 0 bases; bases outside gene matches: 6. Germline V gene data show CDR1 as MGHRA and CDR2 as YSYEKL. The CDR3 has 16 residues. This chain's CDR3 is CASSLSGTTSTDTQYF. DNA of the CDR3: TGCGCCAGCAGCCTTAGCGGGACGACTAGCACAGATACGCAGTATTTT.

The table lists this clonotype with a few counts. The chain carries TRBV5-5 and TRBJ2-6; D not certain. Trimming took 0 bases from V and 4 from J, leaving 14 bases between them. This CDR3 is 17 amino acids long. The germline gives CDR1 SGHKS, CDR2 YYEKEE (reference sequence). CDR3 bases: TGTGCCAGCAGCTTGGCTACAGCCTCTCTGGGGGCCAACGTCCTGACTTTC. Its protein is CASSLATASLGANVLTF.

The gene calls are TRBV29-1 and TRBJ2-3; D uncertain. This CDR3 is built from 14 residues. Germline CDR1 and CDR2: SQVTM and ANQGSEA. The V end lost 4 bases, the J end lost 1 base, and 12 bases lay between the germline ends. DNA of the CDR3: TGCAGCGTTGGCAGTAGAGGACGCACAGATACGCAGTATTTT. It translates to CSVGSRGRTDTQYF.

This clonotype was recorded at least ten times. The chain combines TRBV25-1 with TRBJ2-1; D ambiguous. The length of the CDR3 is 16 residues. In germline, CDR1 is MGHDK, CDR2 SYGVNS. Trimming cost V 8 bases and J 0 bases, with 17 bases left between them. The CDR3 DNA sequence: TGTGCCAGCTCACCAGTAGGGTCCTCCTCCTACAATGAGCAGTTCTTC. Translation gives CASSPVGSSSYNEQFF.

The CDR3 loop reads CASSKKATQETQYF. CDR3 coding DNA: TGTGCCAGCAGCAAAAAGGCAACTCAAGAGACCCAGTACTTC. The J gene is TRBJ2-5, the V gene TRBV21-1. TRBV21-1 is noted as a pseudogene. This CDR3 comprises 14 residues.